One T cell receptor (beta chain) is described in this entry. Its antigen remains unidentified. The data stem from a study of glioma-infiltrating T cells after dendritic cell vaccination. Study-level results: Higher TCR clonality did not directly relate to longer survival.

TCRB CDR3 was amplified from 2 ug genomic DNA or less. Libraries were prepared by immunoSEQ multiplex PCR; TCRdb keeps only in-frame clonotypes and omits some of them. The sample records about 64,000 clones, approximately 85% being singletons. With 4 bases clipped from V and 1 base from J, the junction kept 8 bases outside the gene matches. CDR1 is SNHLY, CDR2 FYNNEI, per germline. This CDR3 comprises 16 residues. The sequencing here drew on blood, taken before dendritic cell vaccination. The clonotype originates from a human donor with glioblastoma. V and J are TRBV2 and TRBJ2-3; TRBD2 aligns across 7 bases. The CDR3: CASSGVRGRGTDTQYF. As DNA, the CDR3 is TGTGCCAGCAGTGGGGTGCGGGGGAGAGGCACAGATACGCAGTATTTT.